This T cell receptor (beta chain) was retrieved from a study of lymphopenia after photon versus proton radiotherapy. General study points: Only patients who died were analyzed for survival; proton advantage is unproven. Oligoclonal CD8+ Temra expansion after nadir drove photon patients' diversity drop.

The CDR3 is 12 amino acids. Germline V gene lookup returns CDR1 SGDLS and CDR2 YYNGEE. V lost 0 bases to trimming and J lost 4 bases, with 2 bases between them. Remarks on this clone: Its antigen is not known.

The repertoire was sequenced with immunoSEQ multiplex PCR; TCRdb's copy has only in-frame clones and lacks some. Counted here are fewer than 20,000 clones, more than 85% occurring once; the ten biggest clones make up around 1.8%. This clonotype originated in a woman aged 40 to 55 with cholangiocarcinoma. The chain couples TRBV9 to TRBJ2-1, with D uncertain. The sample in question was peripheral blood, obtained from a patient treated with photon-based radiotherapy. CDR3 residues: CASSVGYNEQFF. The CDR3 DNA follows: TGTGCCAGCAGCGTAGGGTACAATGAGCAGTTCTTC.